The rows below give T cell receptor beta chains drawn from one sample of a study of cytotoxic CD8 clonotypes in ibrutinib-treated CLL. Generated by immunoSEQ multiplex PCR, the TCRdb table keeps only in-frame clones and is missing some. Among 35,000 to 45,000 clones, approximately 70% were seen once, and the ten largest hold about 14%. Sample: PBMCs, taken after 12 months of ibrutinib treatment. All receptors come from a human donor with chronic lymphocytic leukemia. CDR3s include the opening cysteine and the closing phenylalanine or tryptophan. A D gene is named only where the DNA matches it firmly. A clone size is listed for some rows: how often the clone was seen (once, few, many), or a class if it is expanded.

J | D | size | V | CDR3 | DNA
TRBJ1-1 | . | . | TRBV5-6 | CASRYRASTEAFF | TGTGCCAGCAGGTACAGGGCGAGCACTGAAGCTTTCTTT
TRBJ2-2 | . | . | TRBV14 | CASSQSRGGELFF | TGTGCCAGCAGCCAATCCCGCGGCGGGGAGCTGTTTTTT
TRBJ2-1 | . | . | TRBV5-1 | CASSPERTRSYNEQFF | TGCGCCAGCAGCCCCGAACGGACCCGCTCCTACAATGAGCAGTTCTTC
TRBJ2-4 | . | . | TRBV2 | CASSDPLSAKNIQYF | TGTGCCAGCAGTGACCCCCTCTCAGCCAAAAACATTCAGTACTTC
TRBJ1-1 | TRBD1 | . | TRBV5-6 | CASSNRGLGAEAFF | TGTGCCAGCAGCAACAGGGGGCTAGGGGCTGAAGCTTTCTTT
TRBJ1-1 | . | . | TRBV28 | CASSLLRLNTEAFF | TGTGCCAGCAGTTTATTGCGGTTGAACACTGAAGCTTTCTTT
TRBJ2-3 | . | few | TRBV7-9 | CASIEGGGPVDTQYF | TGTGCCAGCATCGAAGGGGGAGGGCCGGTAGATACGCAGTATTTT
TRBJ2-2 | . | . | TRBV6-5 | CASRTRRTGELFF | TGTGCCAGCAGGACCCGGCGAACCGGGGAGCTGTTTTTT
TRBJ2-1 | . | . | TRBV6-1 | CASNPKSSYNEQFF | TGTGCCAGCAACCCGAAAAGTTCCTACAATGAGCAGTTCTTC
TRBJ2-1 | TRBD2 | medium-sized | TRBV4-1 | CASSQFAGGGNEQFF | TGCGCCAGCAGCCAATTTGCGGGAGGCGGAAATGAGCAGTTCTTC
TRBJ1-1 | . | few | TRBV4-1 | CASSQGGRTEAFF | TGCGCCAGCAGCCAAGGGGGCAGAACTGAAGCTTTCTTT
TRBJ1-4 | . | few | TRBV28 | CASSFSSPEKLFF | TGTGCCAGCAGTTTTTCGAGCCCTGAAAAACTGTTTTTT
TRBJ2-4 | . | . | TRBV6-1 | CASSEARTAANIQYF | TGTGCCAGCAGTGAAGCGAGGACAGCAGCAAACATTCAGTACTTC
TRBJ2-4 | . | . | TRBV19 | CASSIPDSHIQYF | TGTGCCAGTAGTATCCCGGACAGTCACATTCAGTACTTC
TRBJ1-3 | TRBD1 | few | TRBV19 | CASSISGTGNSGNTIYF | TGTGCCAGTAGTATATCGGGGACAGGCAACTCTGGAAACACCATATATTTT
TRBJ2-7 | . | . | TRBV27 | CASSPGGPSYEQYF | TGTGCCAGCAGTCCCGGAGGACCCTCCTACGAGCAGTACTTC
TRBJ2-1 | . | . | TRBV7-2 | CASSLGREPRHEQFF | TGTGCCAGCAGCTTAGGCCGGGAGCCTCGGCATGAGCAGTTCTTC
TRBJ1-3 | . | . | TRBV5-6 | CASSLVAAGNTIYF | TGTGCCAGCAGCTTGGTAGCAGCGGGAAACACCATATATTTT
TRBJ1-1 | TRBD1 | . | TRBV6-1 | CASSTTGGF | TGTGCCAGCAGTACCACAGGGGGCTTT
TRBJ1-2 | TRBD1 | few | TRBV28 | CASSLGQGYGYTF | TGTGCCAGCAGTCTGGGACAGGGCTATGGCTACACCTTC
TRBJ2-1 | . | . | TRBV19 | CASSIVTKREQFF | TGTGCCAGTAGTATAGTAACTAAGCGTGAGCAGTTCTTC
TRBJ2-7 | . | few | TRBV30 | CAWSVGFSYEQYF | TGTGCCTGGAGTGTAGGGTTTTCCTACGAGCAGTACTTC
TRBJ2-3 | . | . | TRBV18 | CASSPGGNTDTQYF | TGTGCCAGCTCACCAGGAGGAAACACAGATACGCAGTATTTT
TRBJ2-2 | . | once | TRBV7-8 | CASSIGRWGGTGELFF | TGTGCCAGCAGCATTGGCCGGTGGGGTGGCACCGGGGAGCTGTTTTTT
TRBJ2-7 | . | . | TRBV11-3 | CASSLGALPRAEQYF | TGTGCCAGCAGCTTAGGAGCCCTTCCTAGAGCCGAGCAGTACTTC
TRBJ1-5 | . | . | TRBV6-1 | CASSDGGWGQPQHF | TGTGCCAGCAGTGACGGAGGTTGGGGTCAGCCCCAGCATTTT
TRBJ1-2 | TRBD1 | . | TRBV28 | CASNGNRGRGGYTF | TGTGCCAGCAATGGAAACAGGGGACGAGGCGGCTACACCTTC
TRBJ1-2 | . | few | TRBV28 | CASSSVSRNYGYTF | TGTGCCAGCAGTTCGGTGTCCCGTAACTATGGCTACACCTTC
TRBJ1-5 | TRBD1 | few | TRBV2 | CASSPLATGPYSNQPQHF | TGTGCCAGCAGTCCCCTGGCGACAGGGCCGTATAGCAATCAGCCCCAGCATTTT
TRBJ2-1 | . | . | TRBV7-9 | CASSLAAGRQREQFF | TGTGCCAGCAGCTTAGCGGCCGGGAGACAGCGTGAGCAGTTCTTC
TRBJ2-5 | TRBD2 | . | TRBV29-1 | CSVGGLAGPGETQYF | TGCAGCGTTGGCGGACTAGCGGGGCCCGGGGAGACCCAGTACTTC
TRBJ1-5 | TRBD1 | . | TRBV5-4 | CASSLLPGGNQPQHF | TGTGCCAGCAGCTTGCTGCCAGGGGGGAATCAGCCCCAGCATTTT
TRBJ2-3 | TRBD2 | . | TRBV29-1 | CSVERAGGSIGTDTQYF | TGCAGCGTTGAACGAGCGGGAGGATCTATTGGCACAGATACGCAGTATTTT
TRBJ2-3 | . | . | TRBV7-9 | CASSRGNGDTQYF | TGTGCCAGCAGCCGGGGAAACGGGGATACGCAGTATTTT
TRBJ1-3 | . | few | TRBV15 | CATSRDGSGNTIYF | TGTGCCACCAGCAGAGATGGCTCTGGAAACACCATATATTTT
TRBJ2-1 | . | . | TRBV9 | CASSVEEYNEQFF | TGTGCCAGCAGCGTGGAAGAATACAATGAGCAGTTCTTC
TRBJ2-5 | . | . | TRBV7-2 | CASSTARLGGETQYF | TGTGCCAGCAGCACAGCGAGGCTGGGGGGAGAGACCCAGTACTTC
TRBJ1-1 | TRBD1 | . | TRBV4-3 | CASSPSRGGTEAFF | TGCGCCAGCAGCCCGTCCAGGGGGGGAACTGAAGCTTTCTTT
TRBJ1-1 | . | . | TRBV7-8 | CASSLLGGAEAFF | TGTGCCAGCAGCCTCCTGGGGGGAGCTGAAGCTTTCTTT
TRBJ2-7 | . | . | TRBV30 | CAWRTATPYEQYF | TGTGCCTGGAGGACAGCGACTCCCTACGAGCAGTACTTC
TRBJ2-3 | TRBD1 | once | TRBV25-1 | CASSDSRQGMFTDTQYF | TGTGCCAGCAGTGATAGCAGACAGGGGATGTTCACAGATACGCAGTATTTT
TRBJ2-7 | TRBD2 | . | TRBV11-2 | CASSLSTSGSYEQYF | TGTGCCAGCAGCTTATCGACTAGCGGGAGTTACGAGCAGTACTTC
TRBJ2-7 | TRBD2 | . | TRBV28 | CASSLWGTSGRYEQYF | TGTGCCAGCAGTTTATGGGGGACTAGCGGACGCTACGAGCAGTACTTC
TRBJ2-5 | . | few | TRBV5-4 | CASSLAGETQYF | TGTGCCAGCAGCTTGGCCGGGGAGACCCAGTACTTC
TRBJ2-7 | TRBD2 | . | TRBV18 | CASSATLAGAGEQYF | TGTGCCAGCTCGGCCACCCTAGCGGGAGCAGGGGAGCAGTACTTC
TRBJ1-3 | . | . | TRBV11-2 | CASSSQELSGNTIYF | TGTGCCAGCAGCTCGCAGGAACTCTCTGGAAACACCATATATTTT
TRBJ2-1 | . | . | TRBV25-1 | CASSRDQYNEQFF | TGTGCCAGCTCACGGGACCAATACAATGAGCAGTTCTTC
TRBJ2-5 | TRBD2 | . | TRBV9 | CASSVGNSGGETQYF | TGTGCCAGCAGCGTAGGCAATAGCGGGGGTGAGACCCAGTACTTC
TRBJ2-7 | TRBD2 | . | TRBV4-2 | CASSQDGAGGMSEQYF | TGTGCCAGCAGCCAAGATGGTGCGGGAGGGATGAGCGAGCAGTACTTC
TRBJ2-2 | TRBD2 | . | TRBV5-6 | CASSLELLALNTGELFF | TGTGCCAGCAGCTTGGAATTACTAGCGTTGAACACCGGGGAGCTGTTTTTT
TRBJ1-3 | TRBD1 | once | TRBV23-1 | CASSPTGIPRNTIYF | TGCGCCAGCAGCCCGACAGGGATCCCTCGGAACACCATATATTTT
TRBJ2-7 | . | few | TRBV5-1 | CASSLAGGSRDEQYF | TGCGCCAGCAGCTTGGCTGGAGGGAGTAGAGACGAGCAGTACTTC
TRBJ2-1 | . | . | TRBV28 | CASSLRRDQGEFF | TGTGCCAGCAGTTTGAGGCGGGACCAGGGGGAGTTCTTC
TRBJ1-1 | . | . | TRBV30 | CAWRSGGASTEAFF | TGTGCCTGGAGGTCCGGGGGGGCCAGCACTGAAGCTTTCTTT